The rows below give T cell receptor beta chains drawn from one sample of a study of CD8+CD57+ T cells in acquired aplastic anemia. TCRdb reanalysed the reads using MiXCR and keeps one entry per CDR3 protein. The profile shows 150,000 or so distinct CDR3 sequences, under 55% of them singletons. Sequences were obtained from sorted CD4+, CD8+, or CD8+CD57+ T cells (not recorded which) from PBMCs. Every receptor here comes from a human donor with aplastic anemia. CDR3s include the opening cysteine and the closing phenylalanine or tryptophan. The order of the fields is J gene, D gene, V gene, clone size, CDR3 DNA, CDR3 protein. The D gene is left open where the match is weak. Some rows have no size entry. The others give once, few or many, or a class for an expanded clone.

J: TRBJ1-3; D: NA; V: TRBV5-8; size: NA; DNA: TGTGCCAGCAGCTTGGCCGTGGGCACGGGAAACACCATATATTTT; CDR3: CASSLAVGTGNTIYF
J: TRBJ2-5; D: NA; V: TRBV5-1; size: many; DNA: TGCGCCAGCAGCGCCCGGGTAGGAGAGACCCAGTACTTC; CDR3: CASSARVGETQYF
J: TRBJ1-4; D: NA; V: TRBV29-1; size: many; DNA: TGCAGCGTTGACAGGAATGAAAAACTGTTTTTT; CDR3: CSVDRNEKLFF
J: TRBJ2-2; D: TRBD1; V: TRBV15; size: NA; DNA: TGTGCCACCAGCAGGACAGGGGGCACCGGGGAGCTGTTTTTT; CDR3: CATSRTGGTGELFF
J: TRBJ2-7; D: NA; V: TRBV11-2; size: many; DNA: TGTGCCAGCAGCTTATCAGGGACAAGAGGGCACGAGCAGTACTTC; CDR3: CASSLSGTRGHEQYF
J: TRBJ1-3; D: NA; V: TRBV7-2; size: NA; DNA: TGTGCCAGCAGCTTAGAACCTGGAAACACCATATATTTT; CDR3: CASSLEPGNTIYF
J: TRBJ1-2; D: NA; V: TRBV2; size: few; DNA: TGTGCTAGCAGTGTTAATGACAGGTCGATCTATGGCTACGCCTTC; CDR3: CASSVNDRSIYGYAF
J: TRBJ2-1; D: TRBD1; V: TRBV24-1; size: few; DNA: TGTGCCACCAGCCTCAGGGGGTCCTACAATGAGCAGTTCTTC; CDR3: CATSLRGSYNEQFF
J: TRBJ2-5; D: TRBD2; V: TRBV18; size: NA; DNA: TGTGCCAGCTCACCCTTAGCGGGGGGGCCCCAAGAGACCCAGTACTTC; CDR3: CASSPLAGGPQETQYF
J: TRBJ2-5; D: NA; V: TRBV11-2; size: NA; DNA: TGTGCCAGCAGCTTAGCTCTACGACAGGGAGGCGGGGAGACCCAGTACTTC; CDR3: CASSLALRQGGGETQYF
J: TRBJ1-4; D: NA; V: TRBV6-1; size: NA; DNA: TGTGCCAGCACCCAGGCGGGGCGGCAGGTTCCTGAAAAACTGTTTTTT; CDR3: CASTQAGRQVPEKLFF
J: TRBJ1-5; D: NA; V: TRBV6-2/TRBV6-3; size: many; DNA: TGTGCCACCAGGGGTAGCAATCAGCCCCAGCATTTT; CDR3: CATRGSNQPQHF
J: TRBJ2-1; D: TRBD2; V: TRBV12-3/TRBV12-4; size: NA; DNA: TGTGCCAGCAGTTTGCGGCTAGCGGGGGAACACAATGAGCAGTTCTTC; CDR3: CASSLRLAGEHNEQFF
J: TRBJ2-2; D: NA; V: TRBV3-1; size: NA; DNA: TGTGCCAGCAGCCAAGGGGGTTGGGGGGAAAACACCGGGGAGCTGTTTTTT; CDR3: CASSQGGWGENTGELFF
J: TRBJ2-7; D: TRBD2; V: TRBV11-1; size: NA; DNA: TGTGCCAGCAGTGCAGCCTCTAGCGGGGGGGCCAATCCCCACGAGCAGTACTTC; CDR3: CASSAASSGGANPHEQYF
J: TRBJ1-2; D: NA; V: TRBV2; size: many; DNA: TGTGCCAGCAGTGTTTACAACCGGGGCTATGGCTACACCTTC; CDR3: CASSVYNRGYGYTF
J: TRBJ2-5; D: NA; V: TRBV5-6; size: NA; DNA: TGTGCCAGCAGCTTACTGGAAGGGATTGAGACCCAGTACTTC; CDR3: CASSLLEGIETQYF
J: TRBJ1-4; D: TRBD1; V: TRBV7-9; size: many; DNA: TGTGCCAGCAGCGCGGGACAGGGGGCCTTTGGAAAACTGTTTTTT; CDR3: CASSAGQGAFGKLFF
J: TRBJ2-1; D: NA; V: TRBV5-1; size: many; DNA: TGCGCCAGCAGCTTGTTTGGGGCATACAATGAGCAGTTCTTC; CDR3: CASSLFGAYNEQFF
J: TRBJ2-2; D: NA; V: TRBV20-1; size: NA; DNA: TGCAGTGCTAGAGGGACTACGAATATCAACACCGGGGAGCTGTTTTTT; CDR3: CSARGTTNINTGELFF
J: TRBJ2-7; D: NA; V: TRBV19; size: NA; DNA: TGTGCCAGTAGTATAGTAGGCGTCTACGAGCAGTACTTC; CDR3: CASSIVGVYEQYF
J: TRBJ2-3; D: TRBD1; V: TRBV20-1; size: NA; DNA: TGCAGTGCGCAACAGGGGGTCACGCAGTATTTT; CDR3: CSAQQGVTQYF
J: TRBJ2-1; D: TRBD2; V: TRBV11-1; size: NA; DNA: TGTGCCAGCAGCTTAGGAAGTGGGGCGGGGGAGCCTAACAATGAGCAGCTCTTC; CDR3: CASSLGSGAGEPNNEQLF
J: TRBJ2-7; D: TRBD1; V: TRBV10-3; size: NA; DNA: TGTGCCATCGCCAGCAGTAACGGACAGGCCGACTACGAGCAGTACTTC; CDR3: CAIASSNGQADYEQYF
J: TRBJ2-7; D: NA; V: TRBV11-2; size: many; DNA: TGTGCCAGCAGCTTCCCCACTCAGGGGCAGGCCTACGAGCAGTACTTC; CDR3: CASSFPTQGQAYEQYF
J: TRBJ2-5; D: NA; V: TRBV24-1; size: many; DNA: TGTGCCACCAGTGACGCCAGGGGAGCGGAGACCCAGTACTTC; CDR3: CATSDARGAETQYF
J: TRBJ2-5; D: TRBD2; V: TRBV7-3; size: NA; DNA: TGTGCCAGCAGCTTAAACCCCAGGGAGGCGGGAGGCGGAGAGACCCAGTACTTC; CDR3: CASSLNPREAGGGETQYF
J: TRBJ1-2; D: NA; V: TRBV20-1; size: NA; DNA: TGCAGTGCTAGGGACGGAGCTAACTATGGCTACACCTTC; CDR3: CSARDGANYGYTF
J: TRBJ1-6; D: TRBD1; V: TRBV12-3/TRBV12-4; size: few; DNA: TGTGCCAGCAGCCTCGACAGGGCAAGGTCACCCCTCCACTTT; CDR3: CASSLDRARSPLHF
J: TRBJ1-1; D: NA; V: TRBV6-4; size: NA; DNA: TGTGCCCCCGCCAGATGGGTCTTAGGGTACACTGAAGCTTTCTTT; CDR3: CAPARWVLGYTEAFF
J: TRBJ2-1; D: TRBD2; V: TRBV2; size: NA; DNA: TGTGCCACCCCTGGAAGCAGCGGGGACGCGAATGAGCAGTTCTTC; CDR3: CATPGSSGDANEQFF
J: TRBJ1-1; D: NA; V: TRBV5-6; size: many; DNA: TGTGCCAGCAGTCGAGACCTTCAGAATGAAGCTTTCTTT; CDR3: CASSRDLQNEAFF
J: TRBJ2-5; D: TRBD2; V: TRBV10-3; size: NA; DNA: TGTGCCTCCCAGCGGGGGGACCAAGAGACCCAGTACTTC; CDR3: CASQRGDQETQYF
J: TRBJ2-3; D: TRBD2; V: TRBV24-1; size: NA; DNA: TGTGCCACCAGTGATTCGACTAGCGGCACAGATACGCAGTATTTT; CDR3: CATSDSTSGTDTQYF
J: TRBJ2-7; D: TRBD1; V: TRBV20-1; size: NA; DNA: TGCAGTGATAGCACCCCCACAGGGGGCAACTCCTACGAGCAGTACTTC; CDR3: CSDSTPTGGNSYEQYF
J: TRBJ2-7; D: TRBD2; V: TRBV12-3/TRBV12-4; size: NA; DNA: TGTGCCAGCAGTTTGGGACTAGCGGGAGGTCGCGAGCAGTACTTC; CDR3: CASSLGLAGGREQYF
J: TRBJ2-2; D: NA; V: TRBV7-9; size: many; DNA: TGTGCCAGCAGCTTAGACGTCCTAACCGGGGAGCTGTTTTTT; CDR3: CASSLDVLTGELFF
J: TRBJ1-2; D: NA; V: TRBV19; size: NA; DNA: TGTGCCAGTAGTATTTCTGAACCGAAGAGCTATGGCTACACCTTC; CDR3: CASSISEPKSYGYTF
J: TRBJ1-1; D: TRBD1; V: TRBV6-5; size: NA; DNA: TGTGCCAGCGGTTACTCTGGGACAGGGGGCTGGGAAGCCTTCTTT; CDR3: CASGYSGTGGWEAFF